These T cell receptor beta chains were read from a single sample in a study of blood T cell repertoires in COVID-19. The repertoire was sequenced with immunoSEQ multiplex PCR; TCRdb's copy has only in-frame clones and lacks some. Of 200,000 to 250,000 clones in the sample, 75% to 85% were seen once. The sequenced sample was peripheral blood. The receptors were sampled from a man in his forties or fifties with active or convalescent COVID-19. CDR3s include the opening cysteine and the closing phenylalanine or tryptophan. Fields, in order: J gene, CDR3 length, D gene, clone size, V gene, CDR3 protein, CDR3 DNA. D genes are given only for firm matches. Part of the rows lack a size; the others show once, few, many or a class for expanded clones.

TRBJ2-7	16	.	once	TRBV7-9	CASSPASLPSSYEQYF	TGTGCCAGCAGCCCCGCCTCGTTACCGAGCTCCTACGAGCAGTACTTC
TRBJ2-1	14	TRBD1	.	TRBV29-1	CSARGDRGGNEQFF	TGCAGCGCTCGTGGGGACAGGGGTGGCAATGAGCAGTTCTTC
TRBJ1-3	14	.	.	TRBV2	CASSPEEGGNTIYF	TGTGCCAGCAGCCCCGAGGAGGGTGGAAACACCATATATTTT
TRBJ2-1	13	.	once	TRBV19	CASSIGRNNEQFF	TGTGCCAGTAGTATTGGCAGGAACAATGAGCAGTTCTTC
TRBJ2-2	17	.	.	TRBV3-1/TRBV3-2	CASSPSAGRSNTGELFF	TGTGCCAGCAGCCCTTCGGCAGGGCGGTCGAACACCGGGGAGCTGTTTTTT
TRBJ1-2	16	.	.	TRBV2	CASTPGAGKGNYGYTF	TGTGCCAGCACCCCGGGCGCGGGCAAAGGCAACTATGGCTACACCTTC
TRBJ2-3	16	TRBD2	.	TRBV7-9	CASSPRTSSITDTQYF	TGTGCCAGCAGCCCCCGGACTAGCTCCATCACAGATACGCAGTATTTT
TRBJ2-4	15	.	.	TRBV2	CASSVSGTTKNIQYF	TGTGCCAGCAGTGTTTCGGGTACGACTAAAAACATTCAGTACTTC
TRBJ2-3	19	TRBD2	.	TRBV28	CASSFSRQQVPGGGHTQYF	TGTGCCAGCAGTTTCTCCCGCCAACAGGTCCCGGGGGGTGGGCATACGCAGTATTTT
TRBJ2-7	13	TRBD2	.	TRBV28	CASSGTSAYEQYF	TGTGCCAGCAGCGGGACTAGCGCTTACGAGCAGTACTTC
TRBJ2-7	15	.	.	TRBV28	CASIKQPGQSYEQYF	TGTGCCAGCATCAAACAGCCTGGGCAGAGCTACGAGCAGTACTTC
TRBJ2-7	15	.	.	TRBV7-8	CASSQEGLPSYEQYF	TGTGCCAGCAGTCAAGAGGGCCTCCCCTCCTACGAGCAGTACTTC
TRBJ2-1	16	TRBD2	.	TRBV18	CASSPLAGNSYNEQFF	TGTGCCAGCTCACCCCTAGCGGGGAACTCCTACAATGAGCAGTTCTTC
TRBJ2-7	14	TRBD1	.	TRBV2	CASSEQGAWYEQYF	TGTGCCAGCAGTGAGCAGGGGGCATGGTACGAGCAGTACTTC
TRBJ2-5	12	.	.	TRBV10-3	CAISQGLETQYF	TGTGCCATCAGTCAGGGACTCGAGACCCAGTACTTC
TRBJ2-7	13	.	.	TRBV5-6	CASSPRASYEQYF	TGTGCCAGCAGCCCCAGGGCCTCCTACGAGCAGTACTTC
TRBJ1-2	14	.	.	TRBV9	CASSVVGPHDGYTF	TGTGCCAGCAGCGTAGTGGGGCCTCACGATGGCTACACCTTC
TRBJ1-4	16	.	.	TRBV2	CACSGTTSTANEKLFF	TGTGCCTGTTCTGGGACAACTTCGACCGCTAATGAAAAACTGTTTTTT
TRBJ2-5	14	.	.	TRBV18	CASSPQRLQETQYF	TGTGCCAGCTCACCACAGCGGCTCCAAGAGACCCAGTACTTC
TRBJ2-7	16	TRBD1	.	TRBV9	CASSQGQGLLAYEQYF	TGTGCCAGCAGCCAAGGACAGGGGTTACTCGCCTACGAGCAGTACTTC
TRBJ1-2	15	.	.	TRBV4-3	CASSQDMTANYGYTF	TGCGCCAGCAGCCAAGATATGACAGCTAACTATGGCTACACCTTC
TRBJ1-2	13	.	.	TRBV5-1	CASSRTDGGGYTF	TGCGCCAGCAGCCGTACGGACGGGGGTGGCTACACCTTC
TRBJ2-5	16	.	once	TRBV7-6	CASSLVPAGSPETQYF	TGTGCCAGCAGCTTAGTACCTGCGGGGAGCCCCGAGACCCAGTACTTC
TRBJ2-1	16	.	.	TRBV5-1	CASSLVPTASYNEQFF	TGCGCCAGCAGCTTGGTCCCCACAGCCTCCTACAATGAGCAGTTCTTC
TRBJ1-1	15	TRBD1	.	TRBV6-5	CASSKEYRTGQGAFF	TGTGCCAGCAGTAAGGAGTATCGGACAGGTCAAGGGGCTTTCTTT
TRBJ1-5	14	TRBD1	.	TRBV28	CASSLTGAGQPQHF	TGTGCCAGCAGTTTAACAGGGGCCGGTCAGCCCCAGCATTTT
TRBJ2-7	15	.	.	TRBV19	CASSIEGGGNYEQYF	TGTGCCAGTAGTATAGAGGGAGGAGGAAACTACGAGCAGTACTTC
TRBJ1-5	14	TRBD1	.	TRBV19	CASLGRGDGQPQHF	TGTGCCAGTCTTGGCAGGGGGGACGGTCAGCCCCAGCATTTT
TRBJ1-3	14	.	once	TRBV4-1	CASSLAGSGNTIYF	TGCGCCAGCAGCCTCGCGGGGTCTGGAAACACCATATATTTT
TRBJ2-2	15	TRBD1	.	TRBV7-2	CASRTQGANTGELFF	TGTGCCAGCAGGACACAGGGGGCGAACACCGGGGAGCTGTTTTTT
TRBJ2-7	15	TRBD1	.	TRBV4-3	CASSRATGGNYEQYF	TGCGCCAGCAGCCGGGCGACAGGGGGCAACTACGAGCAGTACTTC
TRBJ1-2	14	.	.	TRBV7-2	CASSFSGHNYGYTF	TGTGCCAGCAGCTTTAGTGGGCACAACTATGGCTACACCTTC
TRBJ1-1	14	.	.	TRBV25-1	CASSEYREDTEAFF	TGTGCCAGCAGTGAATACAGGGAGGACACTGAAGCTTTCTTT
TRBJ2-5	13	.	.	TRBV18	CASSPTTQETQYF	TGTGCCAGCTCGCCGACTACTCAAGAGACCCAGTACTTC
TRBJ2-1	13	.	.	TRBV5-1	CASSLGQANEQFF	TGCGCCAGCAGCTTGGGACAGGCCAATGAGCAGTTCTTC
TRBJ1-2	12	TRBD1	.	TRBV28	CASNRGRYGYTF	TGTGCCAGCAACAGGGGCCGCTATGGCTACACCTTC
TRBJ1-5	14	.	.	TRBV21-1	CASGPRQGHQPQHF	TGTGCCAGCGGCCCCCGACAGGGTCATCAGCCCCAGCATTTT